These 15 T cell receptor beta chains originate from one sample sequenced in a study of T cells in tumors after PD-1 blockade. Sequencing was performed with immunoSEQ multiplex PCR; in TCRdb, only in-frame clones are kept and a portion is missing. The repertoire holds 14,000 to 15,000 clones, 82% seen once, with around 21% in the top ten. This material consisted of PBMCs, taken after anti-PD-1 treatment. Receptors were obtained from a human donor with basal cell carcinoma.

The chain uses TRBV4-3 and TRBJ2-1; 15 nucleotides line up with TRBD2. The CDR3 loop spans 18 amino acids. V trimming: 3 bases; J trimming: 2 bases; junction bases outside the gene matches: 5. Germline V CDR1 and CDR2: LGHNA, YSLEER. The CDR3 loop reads CASSHGTSGGRTYNEQFF. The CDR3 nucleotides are TGCGCCAGCAGCCACGGGACTAGCGGGGGGAGAACCTACAATGAGCAGTTCTTC.

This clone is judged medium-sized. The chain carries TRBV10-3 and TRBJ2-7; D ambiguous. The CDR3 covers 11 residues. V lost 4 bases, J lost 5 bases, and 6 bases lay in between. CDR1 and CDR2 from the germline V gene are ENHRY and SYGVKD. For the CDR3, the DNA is TGTGCCATCAGTGCCGGCAACGAGCAGTACTTC. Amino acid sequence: CAISAGNEQYF.

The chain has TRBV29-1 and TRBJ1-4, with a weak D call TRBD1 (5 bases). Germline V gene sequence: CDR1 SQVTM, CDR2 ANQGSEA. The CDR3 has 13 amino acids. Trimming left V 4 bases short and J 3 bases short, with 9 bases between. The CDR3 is CSVGKGPNEKLFF. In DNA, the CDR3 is TGCAGCGTTGGCAAGGGGCCTAATGAAAAACTGTTTTTT.

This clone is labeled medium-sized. CDR3 sequence reads: CASSEAGGTEAFF. The CDR3 DNA is TGTGCCAGCAGTGAAGCAGGGGGGACTGAAGCTTTCTTT. V gene TRBV6-1 combines with J gene TRBJ1-1, with D maybe TRBD1 (6 bases). V lost 0 bases, J lost 5 bases, and 7 bases lay in between. CDR1 and CDR2 (germline): MNHNS, SASEGT. This CDR3 contains 13 residues.

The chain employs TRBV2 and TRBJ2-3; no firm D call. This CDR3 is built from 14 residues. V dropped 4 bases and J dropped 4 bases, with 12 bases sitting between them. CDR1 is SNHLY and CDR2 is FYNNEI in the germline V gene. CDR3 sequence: CASSVTAVADTQYF. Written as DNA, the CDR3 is TGTGCCAGCAGTGTTACTGCGGTCGCAGATACGCAGTATTTT.

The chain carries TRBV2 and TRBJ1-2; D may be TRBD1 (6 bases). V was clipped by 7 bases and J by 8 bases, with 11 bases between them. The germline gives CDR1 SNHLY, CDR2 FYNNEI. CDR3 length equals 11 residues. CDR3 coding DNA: TGTGCCAGCAACAGGGACGGAGGCTACACCTTC. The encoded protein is CASNRDGGYTF. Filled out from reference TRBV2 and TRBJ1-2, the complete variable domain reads EPEVTQTPSHQVTQMGQEVILRCVPISNHLYFYWYRQILGQKVEFLVSFYNNEISEKSEIFDDQFSVERPDGSNFTLKIRSTKLEDSAMYFCASNRDGGYTFGSGTRLTVV.

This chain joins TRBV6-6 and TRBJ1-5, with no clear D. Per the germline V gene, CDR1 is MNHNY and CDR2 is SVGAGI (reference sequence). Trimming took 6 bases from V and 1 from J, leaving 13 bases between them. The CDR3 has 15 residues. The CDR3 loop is CASRTQAKSNQPQHF. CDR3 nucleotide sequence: TGTGCCAGCAGGACCCAAGCGAAGAGCAATCAGCCCCAGCATTTT.

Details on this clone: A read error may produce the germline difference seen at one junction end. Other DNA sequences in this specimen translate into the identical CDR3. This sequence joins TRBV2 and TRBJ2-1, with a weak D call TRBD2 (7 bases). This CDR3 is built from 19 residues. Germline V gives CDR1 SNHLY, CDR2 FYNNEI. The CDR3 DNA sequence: TGTCCCAGCAGTTATGGGGGGGCGGGGGAGGGGAGCTCCTACAATGAGCAGTTCTTC. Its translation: CPSSYGGAGEGSSYNEQFF.

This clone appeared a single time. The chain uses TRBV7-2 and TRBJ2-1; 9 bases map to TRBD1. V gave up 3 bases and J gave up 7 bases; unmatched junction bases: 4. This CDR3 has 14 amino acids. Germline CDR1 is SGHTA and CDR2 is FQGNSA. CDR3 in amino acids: CASSLGQGWNEQFF. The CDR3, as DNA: TGTGCCAGCAGCTTGGGACAGGGATGGAATGAGCAGTTCTTC. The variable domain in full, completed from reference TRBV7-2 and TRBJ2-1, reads GAGVSQSPSNKVTEKGKDVELRCDPISGHTALYWYRQSLGQGLEFLIYFQGNSAPDKSGLPSDRFSAERTGGSVSTLTIQRTQQEDSAVYLCASSLGQGWNEQFFGPGTRLTVL.

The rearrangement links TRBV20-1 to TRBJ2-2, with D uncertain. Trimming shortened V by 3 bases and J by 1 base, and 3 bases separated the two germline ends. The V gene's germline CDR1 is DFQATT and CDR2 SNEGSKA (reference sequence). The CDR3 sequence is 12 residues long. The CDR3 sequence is CSASENTGELFF. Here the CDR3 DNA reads TGCAGTGCTAGTGAGAACACCGGGGAGCTGTTTTTT.

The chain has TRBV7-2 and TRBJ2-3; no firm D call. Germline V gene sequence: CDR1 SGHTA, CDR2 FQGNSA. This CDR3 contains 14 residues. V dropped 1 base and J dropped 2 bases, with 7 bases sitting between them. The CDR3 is CASSLEGNTDTQYF. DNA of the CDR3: TGTGCCAGCAGCTTAGAAGGGAACACAGATACGCAGTATTTT. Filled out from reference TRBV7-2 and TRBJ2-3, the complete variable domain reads GAGVSQSPSNKVTEKGKDVELRCDPISGHTALYWYRQSLGQGLEFLIYFQGNSAPDKSGLPSDRFSAERTGGSVSTLTIQRTQQEDSAVYLCASSLEGNTDTQYFGPGTRLTVL.

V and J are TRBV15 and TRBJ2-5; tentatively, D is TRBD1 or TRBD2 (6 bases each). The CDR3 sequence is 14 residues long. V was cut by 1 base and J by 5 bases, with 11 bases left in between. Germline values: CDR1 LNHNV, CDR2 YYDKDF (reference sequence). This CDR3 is CATSRGGGRETQYF. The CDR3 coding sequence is TGTGCCACCAGCAGAGGTGGGGGGCGGGAGACCCAGTACTTC.

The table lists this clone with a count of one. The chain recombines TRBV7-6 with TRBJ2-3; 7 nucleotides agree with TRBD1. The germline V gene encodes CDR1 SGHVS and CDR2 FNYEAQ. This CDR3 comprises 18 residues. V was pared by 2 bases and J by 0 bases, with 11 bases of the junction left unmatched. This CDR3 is CASSLLPGTDHSTDTQYF. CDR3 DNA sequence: TGTGCCAGCAGCTTACTACCAGGGACAGACCATAGCACAGATACGCAGTATTTT.

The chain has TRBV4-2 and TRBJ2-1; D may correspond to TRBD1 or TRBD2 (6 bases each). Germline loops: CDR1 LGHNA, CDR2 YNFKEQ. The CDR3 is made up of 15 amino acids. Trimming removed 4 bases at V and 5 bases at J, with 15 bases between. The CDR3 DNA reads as TGTGCCAGCAGCCGTAGCCGGGGGCCTGACAATGAGCAGTTCTTC. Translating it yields CASSRSRGPDNEQFF.

The CDR3: CASSPRRRGRPGELFF. DNA of the CDR3: TGTGCCAGCAGCCCGAGAAGGAGGGGGCGACCTGGGGAGCTGTTTTTT. The J gene is TRBJ2-2, the V gene TRBV2, with D possibly TRBD1 on 7 matching bases. Germline CDR1 SNHLY, CDR2 FYNNEI. The CDR3 is made up of 16 amino acids. V was cut by 6 bases and J by 8 bases, with 22 bases left in between.